This T cell receptor beta chain derives from a study of blood T cell repertoires in COVID-19 (TCRdb year 2020). Regarding the research as a whole: Collaborator samples came from the United States, Italy and Spain and covered acute and convalescent phases of COVID-19. The material from the prospective study consisted of cDNA or gDNA derived from T cells, B-cell-depleted T cells, or PBMCs. Subjects who had been exposed to COVID-19, were actively infected with it, or had recovered from it provided the deeply sampled blood TCRbeta repertoires that made up the dataset. A freely available public database, intended as a resource for researchers studying the immune response to SARS-CoV-2, is where the repertoires were released. Samples came from the ongoing ImmuneRACE study (first 160 participants) plus 1,254 subjects from 6 global collaborators. Sample metadata almost always included a de-identified subject ID, COVID-19 status, age in years and sex. Where available, HLA class I and class II types were taken from metadata supplied by the sample provider and were not determined by assay-based typing.

As for this clone: What antigen it recognizes has not been identified. Base qualities are not at hand, and no much larger clone is one base apart.

Overall study outcomes, separate from this receptor: How much clinical and demographic metadata was included differed by source and by participant, and the metadata was provided uncurated.

Whole blood was collected in K2EDTA tubes by collaborating institutions according to the institutions' own protocols. Collaborator samples were shipped for TCRbeta analysis as frozen whole blood, isolated PBMCs, or DNA extracted from either sample type. TCRbeta CDR3 regions were amplified from genomic DNA using the immunoSEQ Assay, a bias-controlled multiplex PCR. In the paper's pipeline: Within the assay, amplification of reference gene primers was used to estimate how many nucleated cells each sample contained. To quantify the absolute abundance of each unique TCRbeta CDR3 rearrangement, sequence reads were collapsed and filtered. For each sample, productive Simpson clonality was calculated as the square root of Simpson's diversity index over productive rearrangements. Sourced from immuneACCESS, this table was stored by TCRdb with only in-frame sequences that have V and J called. A share of the clones is absent; for the studies checked, an unresolved V gene accounts for under half, and the remainder has no known explanation. That table gives V, J and clone size, and the DNA gave D and trimming. Across this sample there are about 97,000 clones, with more than 70% seen only once. The ten largest clones take up 11% of the sample.

The specimen was peripheral blood. The sequence came from a woman aged 25 to 45 with acute or convalescent COVID-19.

The CDR3 region: CASRGGAENTEAFF. The DNA sequence follows: TGTGCCAGCCGGGGGGGGGCGGAGAACACTGAAGCTTTCTTT. The chain employs TRBV6-6 and TRBJ1-1; TRBD1 is perhaps the D gene, given 6 matching bases. For CDR1 and CDR2, the germline V gene (reference sequence) lists MNHNY and SVGAGI. There are 14 amino acids in the CDR3, from cysteine to phenylalanine inclusive. The entry retains the CDR3 DNA only, 42 bases that are in frame from base 1. V is cut by 8 bases and J by 1 base, and the space between the germline ends is 14 bases.